These 30 T cell receptor beta chains share one sample of origin, sequenced in a study of T cell responses to AZD1222 COVID-19 vaccine. The assay was immunoSEQ multiplex PCR, and TCRdb's table has in-frame clones only and misses some. The sample includes roughly 82,000 clones, approximately 85% seen only once; the top ten take approximately 13%. The input for sequencing was peripheral blood, taken on day 0 of AZD1222 vaccination. These receptors were taken from an adult in good health.

The genes are TRBV5-1 and TRBJ1-2; D remains unclear. Germline assignment: CDR1 SGHRS and CDR2 YFSETQ. Trimming cost V 0 bases and J 1 base, with 7 bases left between them. The CDR3 runs 14 residues. The CDR3, as DNA: TGCGCCAGCAGCTTGGGTCCGAGTAACTATGGCTACACCTTC. Its protein is CASSLGPSNYGYTF.

The rearrangement links TRBV12-3 or TRBV12-4 to TRBJ1-2; D possibly corresponds to TRBD1 (6 bases). Trimming took 6 bases from V and 3 from J, leaving 11 bases between them. CDR3 length: 13 residues. The chain's CDR3 is CASREQGYYGYTF. The CDR3 coding sequence is TGTGCCAGCAGGGAACAGGGTTACTATGGCTACACCTTC.

Here the CDR3 DNA reads TGTGCCAGCAGCTCCGGACAGCCGGGAGGGGAAAAACTGTTTTTT. The encoded protein is CASSSGQPGGEKLFF. V is TRBV27 and J is TRBJ1-4, with D tentatively TRBD1 (6 bases). This CDR3 comprises 15 residues. V was trimmed by 6 bases and J by 8 bases, leaving 19 bases between them. CDR1 and CDR2 (germline): MNHEY, SMNVEV (reference sequence).

This chain connects TRBV28 to TRBJ1-4; D possibly corresponds to TRBD1 (5 bases). Germline assignment: CDR1 MDHEN and CDR2 SYDVKM. The CDR3 extends over 14 amino acids. Trimming shortened V by 3 bases and J by 5 bases, and 10 bases separated the two germline ends. In nucleotides, the CDR3 is TGTGCCAGCAGTTTCGGGGGGAACAATGAAAAACTGTTTTTT. Its protein product is CASSFGGNNEKLFF.

The V call is TRBV10-3, the J call TRBJ1-3; D is perhaps TRBD1 (6 bases). V was pared by 0 bases and J by 4 bases, with 13 bases between. The CDR3 is 16 residues long. Germline lookup yields CDR1 ENHRY and CDR2 SYGVKD. The chain's CDR3 is CAISESGGSFGNTIYF. The CDR3 DNA reads as TGTGCCATCAGTGAGTCAGGGGGGTCTTTCGGAAACACCATATATTTT.

The V and J genes are TRBV24-1 and TRBJ1-2; 7 bases are shared with TRBD1. Germline V CDR1 and CDR2: KGHDR, SFDVKD. Unmatched junction bases numbered 4, after V lost 0 bases and J lost 7 bases. The CDR3 sequence is 14 residues long. The CDR3 DNA is TGTGCCACCAGTGATTTGGACAGGGCGGGTGGCTACACCTTC. Translated: CATSDLDRAGGYTF.

The V call is TRBV4-1, the J call TRBJ1-1; D is ambiguous. This CDR3 is built from 16 residues. Looked up from germline, CDR1 is MGHRA and CDR2 is YSYEKL. Trimming took off 1 base at V and 2 bases at J, with 14 bases between the two ends. The CDR3 sequence: CASSQGHGQLNTEAFF. The CDR3 DNA reads TGCGCCAGCAGCCAAGGTCATGGGCAGCTTAACACTGAAGCTTTCTTT.

The CDR3 loop reads CASSLGTSSSGNTIYF. The CDR3 DNA follows: TGTGCCAGCAGCCTCGGGACATCAAGCTCTGGAAACACCATATATTTT. The chain recombines TRBV28 with TRBJ1-3, with a tentative D call TRBD1 (6 bases). The V and J ends lost 6 bases and 0 bases respectively, with 15 bases between them. The CDR3 spans 16 residues. Germline CDR1 is MDHEN and CDR2 is SYDVKM.

This clone was counted only a few times. The chain combines TRBV6-2 or TRBV6-3 with TRBJ2-1; 12 positions agree with TRBD2. CDR1 and CDR2 (germline): MNHEY, SVGEGT. V was clipped by 2 bases and J by 0 bases; unmatched bases: 11. The CDR3 extends over 20 amino acids. CDR3 in amino acids: CASSYDPETSGGRSYNEQFF. DNA for the CDR3: TGTGCCAGCAGTTACGATCCGGAGACTAGCGGGGGCCGCTCCTACAATGAGCAGTTCTTC.

About this clone: Other nucleotide sequences in the sample specify the same CDR3. This chain uses TRBV27 with TRBJ1-3; 8 bases are a match to TRBD1. The junction had 3 bases not matched to a gene; V was cut back by 6 bases and J by 2 bases. CDR1 and CDR2 from the germline V gene are MNHEY and SMNVEV (reference sequence). CDR3 size: 14 residues. CDR3 nucleotide sequence: TGTGCCAGCAGACTGACAGGGGCTGGAAACACCATATATTTT. This gives the protein CASRLTGAGNTIYF.

The chain recombines TRBV14 with TRBJ1-2; tentatively, D is TRBD1 (5 bases). V lost 3 bases and J lost 3, with 11 bases in between. This CDR3 has 14 residues. Germline assignment: CDR1 SGHDN and CDR2 FVKESK. The CDR3 sequence: CASSQRGLHYGYTF. CDR3 nucleotide sequence: TGTGCCAGCAGCCAGCGGGGACTCCACTATGGCTACACCTTC.

The V gene is TRBV13, the J gene TRBJ2-3, with TRBD2 matching 11 bases. V trimming: 5 bases; J trimming: 2 bases; junction bases outside the gene matches: 6. There are 16 residues in the CDR3. Germline CDR1 and CDR2: PRHDT and FYEKMQ (reference sequence). As DNA, the CDR3 is TGTGCCAGCAGCCCCCTAGCGGGGGGATCCACAGATACGCAGTATTTT. Encoded protein: CASSPLAGGSTDTQYF. Using reference TRBV13 and TRBJ2-3 for the parts outside the CDR3, the full variable domain is AAGVIQSPRHLIKEKRETATLKCYPIPRHDTVYWYQQGPGQDPQFLISFYEKMQSDKGSIPDRFSAQQFSDYHSELNMSSLELGDSALYFCASSPLAGGSTDTQYFGPGTRLTVL.

This clone was seen more than once but under ten times. The rearrangement joins TRBV19 to TRBJ1-2; tentative D call: TRBD1 (6 bases). The germline CDR1 and CDR2 sequences are LNHDA and SQIVND (reference sequence). This CDR3 spans 13 amino acids. Trimming removed 9 bases from V and 4 bases from J, with 15 bases in between. CDR3 residues: CASSPGAAYGYTF. In DNA form, the CDR3 reads TGTGCCAGCTCTCCGGGGGCCGCCTATGGCTACACCTTC. The whole variable domain, remainder taken from reference TRBV19 and TRBJ1-2, is DGGITQSPKYLFRKEGQNVTLSCEQNLNHDAMYWYRQDPGQGLRLIYYSQIVNDFQKGDIAEGYSVSREKKESFPLTVTSAQKNPTAFYLCASSPGAAYGYTFGSGTRLTVV.

The chain combines TRBV28 with TRBJ2-2; unclear D gene. This CDR3 comprises 15 residues. V shed 3 bases and J shed 0 bases, with 8 bases lying between them. CDR1 and CDR2 from the germline V gene are MDHEN and SYDVKM. The CDR3 loop is CASSLYSANTGELFF. The CDR3 coding sequence is TGTGCCAGCAGTTTGTACAGCGCGAACACCGGGGAGCTGTTTTTT.

The chain carries TRBV12-3 or TRBV12-4 and TRBJ2-7, with D tentatively TRBD1 (6 bases). The CDR3 is 11 residues long. Trimming stripped 6 bases from V and 3 bases from J, with 6 bases between. The CDR3: CASSRGYEQYF. CDR3 coding DNA: TGTGCCAGCAGCAGGGGCTACGAGCAGTACTTC.

The chain has TRBV7-3 and TRBJ1-2; D may be TRBD1 (6 bases). The CDR3 is 14 residues long. The ends were cut back, 1 base at V and 6 bases at J, with 12 bases in the middle. From germline, CDR1 is SGHTA and CDR2 FQGTGA. CDR3 DNA: TGTGCCAGCAGCTTAAGGGGCAGGGGAGATGGCTACACCTTC. Translating gives CASSLRGRGDGYTF.

In its sample, this clone was seen a few times. The chain links TRBV2 to TRBJ1-5; a weak D match, TRBD1 (5 bases). The CDR3 runs to 16 residues. Germline CDR1 SNHLY, CDR2 FYNNEI. The CDR3 bases are TGTGCATCACGCGGAAGGGGACGGAGTGGCAATCAGCCCCAGCATTTT. It is translated as CASRGRGRSGNQPQHF. The variable domain in full, with the rest retrieved from reference TRBV2 and TRBJ1-5, is EPEVTQTPSHQVTQMGQEVILRCVPISNHLYFYWYRQILGQKVEFLVSFYNNEISEKSEIFDDQFSVERPDGSNFTLKIRSTKLEDSAMYFCASRGRGRSGNQPQHFGDGTRLSIL.

The chain employs TRBV7-2 and TRBJ1-5, with TRBD1 identical over 10 bases. The CDR3 contains 15 residues. The trim removed 5 bases at V and 4 bases at J, leaving 5 bases unmatched. Germline values: CDR1 SGHTA, CDR2 FQGNSA. As DNA, the CDR3 is TGTGCCAGCAGCCTGGGGACAGGGGTTAATCAGCCCCAGCATTTT. It is translated as CASSLGTGVNQPQHF.

The rearrangement joins TRBV28 to TRBJ1-1; possibly TRBD1 for D (5 bases). Germline V CDR1 and CDR2: MDHEN, SYDVKM. The CDR3 loop spans 14 amino acids. V was clipped by 7 bases and J by 8 bases, with 20 bases between them. This CDR3 reads CASIPPQGYTEAFF. In DNA, the CDR3 is TGTGCCAGCATTCCTCCCCAGGGTTATACCGAAGCTTTCTTT.

The chain has TRBV19 and TRBJ2-3; D could derive from TRBD1 or TRBD2 (5 bases each). The length of the CDR3 is 14 residues. Germline CDR1 and CDR2: LNHDA and SQIVND (reference sequence). V was trimmed by 9 bases and J by 0 bases, leaving 13 bases between them. The CDR3 DNA sequence: TGTGCCAGCGGGGCTGTATCTAGCACAGATACGCAGTATTTT. Translated: CASGAVSSTDTQYF.

This rearrangement joins TRBV6-6 to TRBJ2-3, with 11 bases matching TRBD1. The V gene end was trimmed by 5 bases and the J gene end by 4 bases; junction bases not matched to a gene: 8. The germline CDR1 and CDR2 sequences are MNHNY and SVGAGI (reference sequence). The length of the CDR3 is 16 residues. The DNA for the CDR3 is TGTGCCAGCAGTCACCGGGACAGGGGGAAAGCAGATACGCAGTATTTT. It yields the protein CASSHRDRGKADTQYF.

This sequence joins TRBV5-1 and TRBJ2-2; no firm D call. Per germline, CDR1 SGHRS and CDR2 YFSETQ. V was pared by 0 bases and J by 3 bases, with 3 bases between. There are 13 residues in the CDR3. The CDR3 region is CASSLGYTGELFF. CDR3 in DNA: TGCGCCAGCAGCTTGGGGTACACCGGGGAGCTGTTTTTT.

The chain uses TRBV9 and TRBJ2-1; the D gene is possibly TRBD2 (6 bases). V was cut by 0 bases and J by 4 bases, with 11 bases left in between. The CDR3 extends over 15 amino acids. Germline V lookup: CDR1 SGDLS, CDR2 YYNGEE. The DNA of the CDR3 is TGTGCCAGCAGCGTAGTGGGAGGCGGGTACAATGAGCAGTTCTTC. It specifies CASSVVGGGYNEQFF.

The chain employs TRBV6-5 and TRBJ1-5, with TRBD1 as a possible D gene (5 bases). Germline V lookup: CDR1 MNHEY, CDR2 SVGAGI. The CDR3 loop spans 15 amino acids. Trimming pared 2 bases from V and 2 bases from J, leaving 10 bases between. CDR3 DNA: TGTGCCAGCAGTTACACACCCAGGGGCAATCAGCCCCAGCATTTT. It specifies CASSYTPRGNQPQHF.

The V and J genes are TRBV4-3 and TRBJ1-2; D might be TRBD1 (5 bases). Trimming cost V 5 bases and J 6 bases, with 16 bases left between them. Per the germline V gene, CDR1 is LGHNA and CDR2 is YSLEER. CDR3 length equals 14 residues. CDR3 sequence: CASSARRGEHGYTF. The CDR3 DNA reads as TGCGCCAGCAGCGCGAGAAGGGGCGAGCATGGCTACACCTTC.

Only a few counts were recorded for this clone. The rearrangement links TRBV5-1 to TRBJ2-7, with 15 bases aligning to TRBD2. This CDR3 comprises 14 residues. Germline V lookup: CDR1 SGHRS, CDR2 YFSETQ. J gave up 7 bases and V 4 bases, and 3 bases lay outside the gene matches. Written as DNA, the CDR3 is TGCGCCAGCAGCCCGGGGACTAGCGGGGGGGAGCAGTACTTC. This encodes CASSPGTSGGEQYF.

The V call is TRBV5-1, the J call TRBJ2-1; TRBD1 is a possible D gene (5 bases). Per the germline V gene, CDR1 is SGHRS and CDR2 is YFSETQ. Trimming left V 3 bases short and J 5 bases short, with 12 bases between. The CDR3 has 14 amino acids. In DNA, the CDR3 is TGCGCCAGCAGCTCAGGCATACAGGACAATGAGCAGTTCTTC. It specifies CASSSGIQDNEQFF.

The V call is TRBV3-1 (or the pseudogene TRBV3-2), the J call TRBJ1-1; 9 nucleotides agree with TRBD1. Germline lookup yields CDR1 LGHDT and CDR2 YNNKEL (reference sequence). This CDR3 is built from 14 residues. Trimming at V came to 4 bases and at J to 5 bases, leaving 5 bases not matched to a gene. CDR3 amino acids: CASSPRQGGTEAFF. CDR3 DNA sequence: TGTGCCAGCAGCCCCCGACAGGGGGGGACTGAAGCTTTCTTT.

This rearrangement joins TRBV7-9 to TRBJ2-2; the match to TRBD1 covers 7 bases. With V trimmed by 10 bases and J by 4 bases, 12 bases remained unmatched. CDR1 and CDR2 (germline): SEHNR, FQNEAQ (reference sequence). The length of the CDR3 is 15 residues. The CDR3 here is CATSGQASSTGELFF. Here the CDR3 DNA reads TGTGCCACTTCCGGACAGGCTAGTTCCACCGGGGAGCTGTTTTTT.

The count of this clone is one. The chain couples TRBV30 to TRBJ1-4; maybe TRBD1 (5 bases). Trimming stripped 1 base from V and 6 bases from J, with 15 bases between. Per germline, CDR1 GTSNPN and CDR2 SVGIG (reference sequence). This CDR3 contains 15 residues. CDR3 sequence reads: CAWSATWGDYEKLFF. CDR3 coding DNA: TGTGCCTGGAGTGCTACGTGGGGGGACTATGAAAAACTGTTTTTT. Combining the CDR3 with reference TRBV30 and TRBJ1-4 gives the whole variable domain SQTIHQWPATLVQPVGSPLSLECTVEGTSNPNLYWYRQAAGRGLQLLFYSVGIGQISSEVPQNLSASRPQDRQFILSSKKLLLSDSGFYLCAWSATWGDYEKLFFGSGTQLSVL.